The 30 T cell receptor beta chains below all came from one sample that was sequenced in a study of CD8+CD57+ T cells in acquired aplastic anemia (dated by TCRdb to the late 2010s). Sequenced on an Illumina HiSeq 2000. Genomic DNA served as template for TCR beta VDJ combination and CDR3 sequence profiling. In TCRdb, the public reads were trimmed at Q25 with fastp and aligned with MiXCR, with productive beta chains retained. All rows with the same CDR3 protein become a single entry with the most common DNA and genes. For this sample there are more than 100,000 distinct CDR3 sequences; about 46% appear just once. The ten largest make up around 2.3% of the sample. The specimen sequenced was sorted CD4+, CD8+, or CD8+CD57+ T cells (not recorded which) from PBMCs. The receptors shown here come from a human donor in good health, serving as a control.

As DNA, the CDR3 is TGTGCCACCAACGGAGCAGGGACCGCGAACACCGGGGAGCTGTTTTTT. Amino acid sequence: CATNGAGTANTGELFF. The gene calls are TRBV24-1 and TRBJ2-2; tentatively, D is TRBD1 or TRBD2 (5 bases each). The CDR3 sequence is 16 residues long. Germline V gene sequence: CDR1 KGHDR, CDR2 SFDVKD. With 8 bases removed from V and 0 bases from J, the gap between germline ends came to 15 bases.

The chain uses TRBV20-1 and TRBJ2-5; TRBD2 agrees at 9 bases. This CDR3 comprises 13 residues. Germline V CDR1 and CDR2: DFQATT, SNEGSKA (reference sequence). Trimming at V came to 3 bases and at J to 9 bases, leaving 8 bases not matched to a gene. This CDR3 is CSASASGEWAQYF. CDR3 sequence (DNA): TGCAGTGCTAGTGCTAGCGGGGAATGGGCCCAGTACTTC.

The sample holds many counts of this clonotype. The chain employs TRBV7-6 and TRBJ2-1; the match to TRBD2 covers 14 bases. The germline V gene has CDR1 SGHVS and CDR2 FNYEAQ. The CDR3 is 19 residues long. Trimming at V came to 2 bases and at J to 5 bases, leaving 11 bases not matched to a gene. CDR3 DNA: TGTGCCAGCAGCTTATTGCCGACTAGCGGGGGGGCATTCAACAATGAGCAGTTCTTC. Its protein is CASSLLPTSGGAFNNEQFF.

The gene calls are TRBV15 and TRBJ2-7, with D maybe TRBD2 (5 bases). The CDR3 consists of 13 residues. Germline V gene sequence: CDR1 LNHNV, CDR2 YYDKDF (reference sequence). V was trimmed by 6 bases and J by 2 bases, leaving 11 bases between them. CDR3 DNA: TGTGCCACCAGTGACCCCGGGACCTACGAGCAGTACTTC. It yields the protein CATSDPGTYEQYF. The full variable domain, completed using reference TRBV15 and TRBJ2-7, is DAMVIQNPRYQVTQFGKPVTLSCSQTLNHNVMYWYQQKSSQAPKLLFHYYDKDFNNEADTPDNFQSRRPNTSFCFLDIRSPGLGDTAMYLCATSDPGTYEQYFGPGTRLTVT.

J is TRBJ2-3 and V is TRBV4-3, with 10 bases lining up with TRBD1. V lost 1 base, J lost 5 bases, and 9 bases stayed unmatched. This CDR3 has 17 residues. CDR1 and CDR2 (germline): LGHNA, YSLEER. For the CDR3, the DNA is TGCGCCAGCAGCCAAGCCCCCGGGACAGGGGCCAGAGATACGCAGTATTTT. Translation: CASSQAPGTGARDTQYF.

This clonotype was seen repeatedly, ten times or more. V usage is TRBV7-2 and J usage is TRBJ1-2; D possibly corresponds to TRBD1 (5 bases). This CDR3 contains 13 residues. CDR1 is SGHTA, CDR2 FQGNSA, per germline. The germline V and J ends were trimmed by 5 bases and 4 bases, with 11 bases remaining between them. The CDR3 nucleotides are TGTGCCAGCAGCCCGACAGAGTTCTATGGCTACACCTTC. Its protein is CASSPTEFYGYTF.

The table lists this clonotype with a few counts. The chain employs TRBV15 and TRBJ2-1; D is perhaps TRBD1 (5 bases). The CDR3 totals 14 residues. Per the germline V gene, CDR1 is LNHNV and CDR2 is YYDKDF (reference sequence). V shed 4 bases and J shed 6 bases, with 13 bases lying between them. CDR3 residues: CATSIRQGSNEQFF. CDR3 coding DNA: TGTGCCACCAGCATACGGCAGGGCAGCAATGAGCAGTTCTTC.

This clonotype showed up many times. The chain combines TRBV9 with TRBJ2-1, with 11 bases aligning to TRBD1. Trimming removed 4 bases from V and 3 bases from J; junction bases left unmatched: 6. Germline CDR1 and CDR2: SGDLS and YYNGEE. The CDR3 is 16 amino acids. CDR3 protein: CASSLRGQGGYNEQFF. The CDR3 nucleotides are TGTGCCAGCAGCCTAAGGGGACAGGGGGGCTACAATGAGCAGTTCTTC.

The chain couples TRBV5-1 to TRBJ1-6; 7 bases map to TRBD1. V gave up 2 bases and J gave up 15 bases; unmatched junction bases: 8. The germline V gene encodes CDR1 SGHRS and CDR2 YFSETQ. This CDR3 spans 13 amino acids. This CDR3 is CASSFTGAEVLHF. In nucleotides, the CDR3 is TGCGCCAGCAGCTTCACAGGGGCTGAGGTCCTCCACTTT.

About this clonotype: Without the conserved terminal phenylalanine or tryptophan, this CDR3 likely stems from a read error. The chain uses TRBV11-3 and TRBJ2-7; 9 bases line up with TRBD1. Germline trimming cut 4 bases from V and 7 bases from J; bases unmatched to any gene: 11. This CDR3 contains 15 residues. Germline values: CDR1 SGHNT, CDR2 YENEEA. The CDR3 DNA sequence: TGTGCCAGCAGCTCGCCCCGGGACAGGGCAGGGGAGCAGTACCTC. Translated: CASSSPRDRAGEQYL.

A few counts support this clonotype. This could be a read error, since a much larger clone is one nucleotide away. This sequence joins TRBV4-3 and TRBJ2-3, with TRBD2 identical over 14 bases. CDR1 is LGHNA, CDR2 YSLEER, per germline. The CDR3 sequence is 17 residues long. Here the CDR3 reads CASSQDRLAGGQDTRYF. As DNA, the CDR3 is TGCGCCAGCAGCCAAGACCGACTAGCGGGGGGGCAAGATACGCGGTATTTT.

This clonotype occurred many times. The CDR3 coding sequence is TGTGCCAGCAGCTTAGAAGGACAGCACTACAATGAGCAGTTCTTC. Translating it yields CASSLEGQHYNEQFF. The chain carries TRBV7-2 and TRBJ2-1, with D tentatively TRBD1 (6 bases). This CDR3 has 15 residues. The germline V gene encodes CDR1 SGHTA and CDR2 FQGNSA. V lost 1 base and J 3 bases, leaving 10 bases between the germline ends.

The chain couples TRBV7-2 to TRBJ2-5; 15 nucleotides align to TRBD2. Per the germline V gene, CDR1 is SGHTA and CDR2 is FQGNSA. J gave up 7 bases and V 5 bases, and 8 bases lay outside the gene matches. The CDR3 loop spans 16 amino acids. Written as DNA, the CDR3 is TGTGCCAGCAGCCCCAGGACTAGCGGGGGGGTCACGACCCAGTACTTC. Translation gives CASSPRTSGGVTTQYF.

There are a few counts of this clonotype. The CDR3, as DNA: TGCAGCGTTGTCTCGGGGGCAGAGACCCAGTACTTC. Its protein product is CSVVSGAETQYF. The chain uses TRBV29-1 and TRBJ2-5, with D possibly being TRBD1 or TRBD2 (6 bases each). V was shortened by 4 bases and J by 4 bases, with 10 bases between the two germline ends. Per the germline V gene, CDR1 is SQVTM and CDR2 is ANQGSEA. This CDR3 comprises 12 residues.

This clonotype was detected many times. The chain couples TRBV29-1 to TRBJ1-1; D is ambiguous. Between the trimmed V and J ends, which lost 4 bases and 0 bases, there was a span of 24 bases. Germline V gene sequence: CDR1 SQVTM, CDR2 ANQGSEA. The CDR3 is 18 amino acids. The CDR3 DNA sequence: TGCAGCGTTGGTACTCTCCCTGAATTTGAAGGCATGAACACTGAAGCTTTCTTT. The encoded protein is CSVGTLPEFEGMNTEAFF.

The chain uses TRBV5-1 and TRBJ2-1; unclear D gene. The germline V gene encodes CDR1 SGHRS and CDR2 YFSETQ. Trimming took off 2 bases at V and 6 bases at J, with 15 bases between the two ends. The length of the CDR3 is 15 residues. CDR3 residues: CASSLMAAKSNEQFF. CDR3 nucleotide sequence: TGCGCCAGCAGCTTAATGGCGGCCAAGTCCAATGAGCAGTTCTTC.

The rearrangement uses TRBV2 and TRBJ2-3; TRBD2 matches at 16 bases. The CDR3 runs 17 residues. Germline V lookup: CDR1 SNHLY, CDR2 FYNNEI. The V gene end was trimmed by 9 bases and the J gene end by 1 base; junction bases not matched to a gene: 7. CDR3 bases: TGTGCCAGGCGTCCCGGGACTAGCGGGGGGGGCACAGATACGCAGTATTTT. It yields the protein CARRPGTSGGGTDTQYF. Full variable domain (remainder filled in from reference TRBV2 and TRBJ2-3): EPEVTQTPSHQVTQMGQEVILRCVPISNHLYFYWYRQILGQKVEFLVSFYNNEISEKSEIFDDQFSVERPDGSNFTLKIRSTKLEDSAMYFCARRPGTSGGGTDTQYFGPGTRLTVL.

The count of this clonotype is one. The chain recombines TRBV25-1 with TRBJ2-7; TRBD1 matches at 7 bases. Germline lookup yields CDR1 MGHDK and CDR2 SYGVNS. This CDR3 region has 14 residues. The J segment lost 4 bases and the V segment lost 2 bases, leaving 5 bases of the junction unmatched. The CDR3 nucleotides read TGTGCCAGCAGTGAAGAAGGGACAGCGTACGAGCAGTACTTC. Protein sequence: CASSEEGTAYEQYF.

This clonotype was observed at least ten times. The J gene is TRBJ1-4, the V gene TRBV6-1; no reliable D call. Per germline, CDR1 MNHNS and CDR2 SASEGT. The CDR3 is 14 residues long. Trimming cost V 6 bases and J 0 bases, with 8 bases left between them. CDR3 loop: CASRDRSTNEKLFF. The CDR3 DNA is TGTGCCAGCAGAGACCGATCAACTAATGAAAAACTGTTTTTT.

The CDR3 sequence is CAVGIGDTQYF. The CDR3 bases are TGTGCAGTAGGAATTGGGGATACGCAGTATTTT. The rearrangement uses TRBV19 and TRBJ2-3; no clear D gene. Germline V gives CDR1 LNHDA, CDR2 SQIVND (reference sequence). The CDR3 spans 11 residues.

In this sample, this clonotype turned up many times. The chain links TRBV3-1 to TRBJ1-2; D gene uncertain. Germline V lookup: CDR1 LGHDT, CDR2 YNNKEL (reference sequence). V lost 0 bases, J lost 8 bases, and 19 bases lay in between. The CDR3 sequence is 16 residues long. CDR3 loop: CASSQDSGRVGYGYTF. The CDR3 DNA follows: TGTGCCAGCAGCCAAGATTCGGGCAGAGTGGGGTACGGCTACACCTTC.

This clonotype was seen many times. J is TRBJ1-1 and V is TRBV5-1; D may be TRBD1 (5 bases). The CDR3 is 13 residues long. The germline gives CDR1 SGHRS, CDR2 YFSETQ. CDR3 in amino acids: CVRVPGSGTEAFF. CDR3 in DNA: TGCGTCAGGGTCCCGGGGAGCGGCACTGAAGCTTTCTTT.

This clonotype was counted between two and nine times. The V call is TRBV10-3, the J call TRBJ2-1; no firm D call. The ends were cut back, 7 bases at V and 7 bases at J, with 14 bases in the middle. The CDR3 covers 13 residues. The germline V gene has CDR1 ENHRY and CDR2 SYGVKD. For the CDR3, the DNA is TGTGCCATCACCGATGACCCGAGTAATGAGCAGTTCTTC. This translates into CAITDDPSNEQFF.

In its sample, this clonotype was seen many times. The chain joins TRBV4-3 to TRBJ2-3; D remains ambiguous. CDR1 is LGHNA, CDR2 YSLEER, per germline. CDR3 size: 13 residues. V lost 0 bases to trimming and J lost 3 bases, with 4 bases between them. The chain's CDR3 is CASSQDRTDTQYF. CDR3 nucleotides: TGCGCCAGCAGCCAAGATCGTACAGATACGCAGTATTTT.

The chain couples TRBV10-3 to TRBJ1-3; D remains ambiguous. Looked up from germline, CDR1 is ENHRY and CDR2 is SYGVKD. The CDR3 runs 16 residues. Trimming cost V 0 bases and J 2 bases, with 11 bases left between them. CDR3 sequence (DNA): TGTGCCATCAGTGAGTCCGTGGGTGCGCCTGGAAACACCATATATTTT. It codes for CAISESVGAPGNTIYF.

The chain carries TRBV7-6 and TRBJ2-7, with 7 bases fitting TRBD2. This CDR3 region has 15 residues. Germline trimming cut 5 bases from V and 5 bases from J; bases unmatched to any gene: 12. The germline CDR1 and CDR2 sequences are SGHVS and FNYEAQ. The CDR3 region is CASSISGGGGNEQYF. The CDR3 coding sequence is TGTGCCAGCAGCATTTCCGGCGGCGGGGGAAACGAGCAGTACTTC.

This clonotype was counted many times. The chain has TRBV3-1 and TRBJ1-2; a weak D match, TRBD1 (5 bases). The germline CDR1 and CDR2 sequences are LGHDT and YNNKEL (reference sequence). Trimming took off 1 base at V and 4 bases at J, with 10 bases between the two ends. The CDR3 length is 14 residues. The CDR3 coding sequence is TGTGCCAGCAGCCAAGTTCCAGGGTCCTATGGCTACACCTTC. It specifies CASSQVPGSYGYTF. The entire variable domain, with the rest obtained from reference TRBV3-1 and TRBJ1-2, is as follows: DTAVSQTPKYLVTQMGNDKSIKCEQNLGHDTMYWYKQDSKKFLKIMFSYNNKELIINETVPNRFSPKSPDKAHLNLHINSLELGDSAVYFCASSQVPGSYGYTFGSGTRLTVV.

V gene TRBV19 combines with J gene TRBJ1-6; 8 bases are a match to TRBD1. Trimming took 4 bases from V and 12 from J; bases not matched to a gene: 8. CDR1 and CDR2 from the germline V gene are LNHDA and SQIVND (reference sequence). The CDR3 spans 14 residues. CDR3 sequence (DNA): TGTGCCAGTAGTACCGGACAGGGCTATCAACCCCTCCACTTT. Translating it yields CASSTGQGYQPLHF.

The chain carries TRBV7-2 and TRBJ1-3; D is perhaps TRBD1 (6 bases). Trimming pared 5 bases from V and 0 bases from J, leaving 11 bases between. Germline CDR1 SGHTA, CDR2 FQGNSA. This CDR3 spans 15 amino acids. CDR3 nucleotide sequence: TGTGCCAGCAGCGTCAGGGGTTTCTCTGGAAACACCATATATTTT. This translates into CASSVRGFSGNTIYF. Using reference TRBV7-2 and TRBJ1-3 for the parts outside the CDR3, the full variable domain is GAGVSQSPSNKVTEKGKDVELRCDPISGHTALYWYRQSLGQGLEFLIYFQGNSAPDKSGLPSDRFSAERTGGSVSTLTIQRTQQEDSAVYLCASSVRGFSGNTIYFGEGSWLTVV.

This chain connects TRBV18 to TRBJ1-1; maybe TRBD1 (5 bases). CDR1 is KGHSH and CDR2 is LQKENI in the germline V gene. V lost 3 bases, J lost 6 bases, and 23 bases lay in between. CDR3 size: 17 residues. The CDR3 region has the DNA TGTGCCAGCTCACCCAGGGTGGCGGGAGGAAGGCAGGCTGAAGCTTTCTTT. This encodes CASSPRVAGGRQAEAFF.